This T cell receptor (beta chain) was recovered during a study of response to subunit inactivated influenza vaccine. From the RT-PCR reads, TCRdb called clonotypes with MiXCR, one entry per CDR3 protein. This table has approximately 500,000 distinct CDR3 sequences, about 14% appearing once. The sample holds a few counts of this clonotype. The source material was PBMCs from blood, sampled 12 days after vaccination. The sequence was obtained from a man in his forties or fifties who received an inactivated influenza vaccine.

The CDR3 sequence is CASSQDQGTGALEQYF. The DNA for the CDR3 is TGTGCCAGCAGCCAAGATCAGGGGACAGGGGCTCTCGAGCAGTACTTC. J is TRBJ2-7 and V is TRBV4-2; 10 positions match TRBD1. After removal of 0 bases from V and 6 bases from J, the junction contained 8 bases not matched to a gene. CDR1 and CDR2 (germline): LGHNA, YNFKEQ. CDR3 length: 16 amino acids.